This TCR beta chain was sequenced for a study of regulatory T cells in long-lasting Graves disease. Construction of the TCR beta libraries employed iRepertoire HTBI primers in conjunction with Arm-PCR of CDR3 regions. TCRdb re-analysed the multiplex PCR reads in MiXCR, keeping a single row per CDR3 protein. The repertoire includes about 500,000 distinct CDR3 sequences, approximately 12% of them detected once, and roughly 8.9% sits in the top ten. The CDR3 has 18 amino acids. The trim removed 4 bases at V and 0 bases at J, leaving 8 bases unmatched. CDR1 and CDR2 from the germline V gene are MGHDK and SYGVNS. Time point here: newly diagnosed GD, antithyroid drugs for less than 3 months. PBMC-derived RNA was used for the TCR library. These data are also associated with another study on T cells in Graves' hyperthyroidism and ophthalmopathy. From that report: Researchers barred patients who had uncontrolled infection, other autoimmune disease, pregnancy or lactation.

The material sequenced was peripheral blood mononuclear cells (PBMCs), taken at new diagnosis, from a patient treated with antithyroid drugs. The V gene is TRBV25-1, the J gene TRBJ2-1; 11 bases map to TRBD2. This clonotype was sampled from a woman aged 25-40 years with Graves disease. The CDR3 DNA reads TGTGCCAGCAGTGGTCCGGGACTAGCGGCCAGCTCCTACAATGAGCAGTTCTTC. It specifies CASSGPGLAASSYNEQFF.